This T cell receptor beta chain derives from a study of cytomegalovirus exposure and HLA in healthy donors. V was pared by 2 bases and J by 1 base, with 1 base of the junction left unmatched. This CDR3 comprises 15 residues. In germline, CDR1 is ENHRY, CDR2 SYGVKD. Vbeta (60) and Jbeta (13) primers were used in the PCR. Here immunoSEQ multiplex PCR was the method, and the copy in TCRdb shows in-frame clones only, minus some. Of under 200,000 clones listed, around 78% are singletons. Broader study findings: Apparent HLA restriction characterized most CMV-associated TCR beta chains in a later analysis.

A note on this clone: What it binds is not known.

This chain connects TRBV10-3 to TRBJ1-5, with TRBD1 identical over 8 bases. The sequencing input was PBMCs. The origin of this receptor is a woman aged 30 to 39 in good health and CMV-seropositive. CDR3 amino acids: CAISEGQGSNQPQHF. The DNA of the CDR3 is TGTGCCATCAGTGAGGGACAGGGCAGCAATCAGCCCCAGCATTTT.